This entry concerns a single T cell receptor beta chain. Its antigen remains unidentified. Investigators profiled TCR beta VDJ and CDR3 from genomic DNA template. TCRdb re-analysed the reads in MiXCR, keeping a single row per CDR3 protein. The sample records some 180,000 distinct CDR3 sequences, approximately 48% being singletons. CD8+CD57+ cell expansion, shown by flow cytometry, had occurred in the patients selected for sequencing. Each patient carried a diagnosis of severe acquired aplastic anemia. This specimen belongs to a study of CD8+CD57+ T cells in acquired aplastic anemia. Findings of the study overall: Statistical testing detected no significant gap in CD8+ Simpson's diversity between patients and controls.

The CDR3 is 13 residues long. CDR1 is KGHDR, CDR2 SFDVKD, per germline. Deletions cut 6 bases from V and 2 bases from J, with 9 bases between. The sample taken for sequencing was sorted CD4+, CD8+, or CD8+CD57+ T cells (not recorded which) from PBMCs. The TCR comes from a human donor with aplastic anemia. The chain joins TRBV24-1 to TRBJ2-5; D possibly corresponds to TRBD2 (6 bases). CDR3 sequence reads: CATSTGVQETQYF. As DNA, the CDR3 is TGTGCCACCAGTACGGGAGTTCAAGAGACCCAGTACTTC.